Listed below are T cell receptor beta chains from one sample, sequenced in a study of blood T cell repertoires in COVID-19. Produced via immunoSEQ multiplex PCR; TCRdb's table is partial and in-frame only. This table has 100,000 or so clones, 65% to 85% appearing once. Sample: peripheral blood. The receptors derive from a woman in her fifties or sixties with acute or convalescent COVID-19. CDR3s include the opening cysteine and the closing phenylalanine or tryptophan. A D gene is named only where the DNA matches it firmly. A row's size may be missing; if present it is once, few, many or a size class.

>TRBV11-1|TRBD1|-|TRBJ1-2
CASSRKPGQGSYGYTF
TGTGCCAGCAGCAGAAAACCGGGACAGGGGAGCTATGGCTACACCTTC
>TRBV7-2|TRBD2|-|TRBJ2-1
CASSQGLAGYNEQFF
TGTGCCAGCAGTCAAGGACTAGCGGGGTACAATGAGCAGTTCTTC
>TRBV28|-|once|TRBJ1-1
CASSFRGVGAFF
TGTGCCAGCAGTTTTCGAGGTGTTGGAGCTTTCTTT
>TRBV5-1|-|-|TRBJ1-2
CASSPDDSPYYGYTF
TGCGCCAGCAGCCCAGACGACAGTCCGTACTATGGCTACACCTTC
>TRBV5-1|-|-|TRBJ1-1
CASSRSETRDSTEAFF
TGCGCCAGCAGCCGGAGCGAGACGCGGGACTCTACTGAAGCTTTCTTT
>TRBV13|-|-|TRBJ1-6
CASSLGLTGSYNSPLHF
TGTGCCAGCAGCTTAGGCCTAACAGGGTCCTATAATTCACCCCTCCACTTT
>TRBV4-2|TRBD1|-|TRBJ2-2
CASSPGQGAGGELFF
TGTGCCAGCAGCCCTGGACAGGGGGCGGGCGGGGAGCTGTTTTTT
>TRBV3-1/TRBV3-2|-|-|TRBJ1-4
CASSQMGLNEKLFF
TGTGCCAGCAGCCAAATGGGCCTTAATGAAAAACTGTTTTTT
>TRBV7-2|TRBD1|few|TRBJ1-2
CASSPSTGGYGYTF
TGTGCCAGCAGCCCCTCGACAGGGGGGTATGGCTACACCTTC
>TRBV6-5|TRBD1|-|TRBJ1-2
CASRADRVKGYTF
TGTGCCAGCAGGGCCGACAGGGTCAAGGGCTACACCTTC
>TRBV4-3|-|-|TRBJ2-7
CASSQVGGAEYEQYF
TGCGCCAGCAGCCAAGTCGGCGGCGCCGAGTACGAGCAGTACTTC
>TRBV5-1|-|few|TRBJ2-7
CASMYGLSSYEQYF
TGCGCCAGCATGTACGGACTTAGCTCCTACGAGCAGTACTTC
>TRBV24-1|-|-|TRBJ1-5
CATSDFGEQPQHF
TGTGCCACCAGTGATTTTGGAGAGCAGCCCCAGCATTTT
>TRBV6-5|-|-|TRBJ2-2
CASSYGLTGELFF
TGTGCCAGCAGTTACGGGCTGACCGGGGAGCTGTTTTTT
>TRBV4-1|-|-|TRBJ2-1
CASSQDTRLYNEQFF
TGCGCCAGCAGCCAAGATACGCGGCTCTACAATGAGCAGTTCTTC
>TRBV7-8|-|-|TRBJ2-5
CASSFDWRETQYF
TGTGCCAGCAGCTTCGACTGGAGGGAGACCCAGTACTTC
>TRBV2|-|-|TRBJ1-4
CASSRGRDNEKLFF
TGTGCCAGCAGCCGCGGACGGGATAATGAAAAACTGTTTTTT
>TRBV9|-|-|TRBJ2-7
CASSVAVGRSYEQYF
TGTGCCAGCAGCGTAGCTGTGGGGAGGTCCTACGAGCAGTACTTC
>TRBV27|-|-|TRBJ1-1
CASSPRGLGTEAFF
TGTGCCAGCAGTCCGCGAGGGCTTGGTACTGAAGCTTTCTTT
>TRBV7-2|-|-|TRBJ1-3
CASSLARGGAGNTIYF
TGTGCCAGCAGCTTAGCCCGTGGGGGGGCTGGAAACACCATATATTTT
>TRBV30|TRBD1|-|TRBJ1-6
CAWDRGSSYNSPLHF
TGTGCCTGGGACAGGGGGAGCTCCTATAATTCACCCCTCCACTTT
>TRBV15|-|-|TRBJ1-1
CATSRDVRFTEAFF
TGTGCCACCAGCAGAGATGTGCGGTTTACTGAAGCTTTCTTT
>TRBV11-1|-|-|TRBJ1-2
CASSQALGGYGYTF
TGTGCCAGCAGCCAAGCGTTGGGAGGTTATGGCTACACCTTC
>TRBV27|TRBD2|once|TRBJ2-1
CATRKRGGYNEQFF
TGTGCCACCCGAAAACGGGGGGGCTACAATGAGCAGTTCTTC
>TRBV27|-|-|TRBJ2-1
CASSLETGRGEQFF
TGTGCCAGCAGTCTGGAGACAGGTAGGGGTGAGCAGTTCTTC
>TRBV3-1/TRBV3-2|-|-|TRBJ1-5
CASSQQGQPQHF
TGTGCCAGCAGCCAACAGGGTCAGCCCCAGCATTTT
>TRBV11-3|TRBD1|few|TRBJ2-3
CASSLGVFGTDTDTQYF
TGTGCCAGCAGCTTAGGGGTTTTCGGGACAGACACAGATACGCAGTATTTT
>TRBV2|-|-|TRBJ1-4
CASRLTGANEKLFF
TGTGCCAGCAGATTGACAGGAGCTAATGAAAAACTGTTTTTT
>TRBV18|-|-|TRBJ2-1
CASSLDRGHNEQFF
TGTGCCAGCTCACTCGACAGAGGCCACAATGAGCAGTTCTTC
>TRBV12-3/TRBV12-4|TRBD1|-|TRBJ2-7
CASRQDRALYF
TGTGCCAGCAGACAGGACAGGGCTCTGTACTTC